Presented here are 17 T cell receptor beta chains from one specimen sequenced in a study of cytomegalovirus exposure and HLA in healthy donors (TCRdb year 2017). The library was made by the immunoSEQ multiplex PCR assay. A mixture of 60 forward primers for TCR Vbeta segments and 13 reverse primers for TCR Jbeta segments was used in the multiplex PCR. Not all clones reach the TCRdb copy of this immuneACCESS table, which keeps in-frame sequences only. Checked studies attribute under half of the gap to unresolved V genes and leave the rest unexplained. The sample records about 200,000 clones, around 73% of which are singletons. The ten most abundant clones make up nearly 3% of the sample. The sample comprised PBMCs. The receptors were gathered from a woman aged 25 to 45 in good health and CMV-seronegative.

On this clone: At one end the junction does not follow the germline gene, possibly because of a read error. V usage is TRBV28 and J usage is TRBJ1-2; D may be TRBD1 (6 bases). The CDR3 is 13 residues long. Per the germline V gene, CDR1 is MDHEN and CDR2 is SYDVKM. The CDR3 protein is CASRDSRKHGYPF. In DNA form, the CDR3 reads TGTGCCAGCAGGGACAGCAGAAAGCATGGCTACCCCTTC.

The chain recombines TRBV9 with TRBJ1-5, with TRBD1 identical over 10 bases. V trimming: 0 bases; J trimming: 3 bases; junction bases outside the gene matches: 0. This CDR3 comprises 15 residues. The V gene's germline CDR1 is SGDLS and CDR2 YYNGEE. CDR3 nucleotides: TGTGCCAGCAGCGTAGGACAGGGGGCCAATCAGCCCCAGCATTTT. Translation gives CASSVGQGANQPQHF.

This rearrangement joins TRBV6-5 to TRBJ1-4; 8 nucleotides agree with TRBD1. V lost 5 bases to trimming and J lost 6 bases; unmatched junction nucleotides: 8. The germline V gene encodes CDR1 MNHEY and CDR2 SVGAGI. CDR3 length equals 15 residues. The CDR3 reads CASSTSGGGDEKLFF. The CDR3 nucleotides are TGTGCCAGCAGTACTTCAGGGGGCGGAGATGAAAAACTGTTTTTT.

This clone has a handful of counts. The CDR3 DNA follows: TGTGCCAGCAGGTCGACCCTTTGGAGAGCGAGGGATAAAGAGGATCAGCCCCAGCATTTT. Its protein product is CASRSTLWRARDKEDQPQHF. This rearrangement joins TRBV28 to TRBJ1-5; D ambiguous. Germline loops: CDR1 MDHEN, CDR2 SYDVKM. Trimming shortened V by 6 bases and J by 5 bases, and 32 bases separated the two germline ends. There are 20 residues in the CDR3. Variable domain in full (rest from reference TRBV28 and TRBJ1-5): DVKVTQSSRYLVKRTGEKVFLECVQDMDHENMFWYRQDPGLGLRLIYFSYDVKMKEKGDIPEGYSVSREKKERFSLILESASTNQTSMYLCASRSTLWRARDKEDQPQHFGDGTRLSIL.

The J gene is TRBJ1-3, the V gene TRBV4-1; tentative D call: TRBD1 (5 bases). There are 14 residues in the CDR3. Germline loops: CDR1 MGHRA, CDR2 YSYEKL. V lost 3 bases, J lost 1 base, and 7 bases lay in between. DNA of the CDR3: TGCGCCAGCAGCCAGCGGGGGTCTGGAAACACCATATATTTT. Translated: CASSQRGSGNTIYF.

This chain links TRBV4-2 with TRBJ2-7, with TRBD1 identical over 7 bases. This CDR3 region has 16 residues. In germline, CDR1 is LGHNA, CDR2 YNFKEQ. Trimming took 2 bases from V and 2 from J; bases not matched to a gene: 9. As DNA, the CDR3 is TGTGCCAGCAGCCAACACACGAGACAGGGTGCCTACGAGCAGTACTTC. Protein: CASSQHTRQGAYEQYF.

The V call is TRBV25-1, the J call TRBJ2-1, with 14 bases that match TRBD2. J lost 9 bases, V lost 3 bases, and 7 bases had no gene match. The germline V gene has CDR1 MGHDK and CDR2 SYGVNS. CDR3 size: 16 residues. The CDR3 is CASSDPTSGGAGEQFF. For the CDR3, the DNA is TGTGCCAGCAGTGACCCGACTAGCGGGGGGGCCGGTGAGCAGTTCTTC.

This clone has just one count. V and J are TRBV2 and TRBJ1-4; D is unclear. CDR3 length equals 15 residues. V lost 5 bases to trimming and J lost 0 bases, with 10 bases between them. Germline CDR1 reads SNHLY; CDR2 reads FYNNEI. DNA of the CDR3: TGTGCCAGCAGTACCCATAGCTCAACTAATGAAAAACTGTTTTTT. This encodes CASSTHSSTNEKLFF.

V is TRBV27 and J is TRBJ2-5; 12 bases agree with TRBD2. The assigned J gene may be wrong: the sequence end matches TRBJ2-7 better. The CDR3 length is 14 residues. Germline V gene data show CDR1 as MNHEY and CDR2 as SMNVEV (reference sequence). The CDR3 loop reads CASSFGLAGYEQYF. Written as DNA, the CDR3 is TGTGCCAGCAGTTTCGGACTAGCGGGGTACGAGCAGTACTTC.

This chain connects TRBV19 to TRBJ2-3, with 9 bases lining up with TRBD1. Germline V gives CDR1 LNHDA, CDR2 SQIVND (reference sequence). The ends lost 7 bases at V and 1 base at J; junction bases unmatched: 9. This CDR3 has 16 amino acids. The DNA of the CDR3 is TGTGCCAGTACCCAAACACAGGGGGCTGGCACAGATACGCAGTATTTT. Translation: CASTQTQGAGTDTQYF.

The chain carries TRBV5-6 and TRBJ2-7, with a possible D match to TRBD2 (5 bases). This CDR3 region has 19 residues. Germline values: CDR1 SGHDT, CDR2 YYEEEE. V lost 0 bases, J lost 2 bases, and 24 bases lay in between. CDR3 sequence: CASSLVAATGSGNPYEQYF. The CDR3 DNA sequence: TGTGCCAGCAGCTTGGTAGCCGCAACCGGCTCGGGGAACCCCTACGAGCAGTACTTC.

This chain connects TRBV5-8 to TRBJ1-2; unclear D gene. The germline V gene encodes CDR1 SGHTS and CDR2 YDEGEE. This CDR3 is 12 amino acids long. The V end lost 0 bases, the J end lost 5 bases, and 5 bases lay between the germline ends. The CDR3 DNA sequence: TGTGCCAGCAGCTTGGGAGCATATGGCTACACCTTC. Amino acid sequence: CASSLGAYGYTF.

The genes are TRBV7-9 and TRBJ2-2; 8 bases are shared with TRBD1. This CDR3 spans 13 amino acids. J was trimmed by 7 bases and V by 5 bases; bases with no gene match: 3. Germline V gene data show CDR1 as SEHNR and CDR2 as FQNEAQ (reference sequence). The CDR3 coding sequence is TGTGCCAGCAGCGCGACAGGGGTCGGGGAGCTGTTTTTT. This gives the protein CASSATGVGELFF.

The V and J genes are TRBV5-1 and TRBJ2-7, with no clear D. The length of the CDR3 is 14 residues. Trimming took off 0 bases at V and 5 bases at J, with 12 bases between the two ends. Germline loops: CDR1 SGHRS, CDR2 YFSETQ. The CDR3 sequence: CASSLAFQSDEQYF. The CDR3 region has the DNA TGCGCCAGCAGCTTGGCCTTCCAGTCCGACGAGCAGTACTTC.

This chain links TRBV5-1 with TRBJ2-7; no clear D gene. The CDR3 consists of 11 residues. Deletions cut 4 bases from V and 2 bases from J, with 4 bases between. CDR1 and CDR2 from the germline V gene are SGHRS and YFSETQ. This CDR3 reads CASSLAYEQYF. CDR3 DNA sequence: TGCGCCAGCAGCCTAGCCTACGAGCAGTACTTC.

V usage is TRBV27 and J usage is TRBJ2-5; maybe TRBD1 (5 bases). V gave up 5 bases and J gave up 6 bases, with 13 bases separating them. The germline V gene encodes CDR1 MNHEY and CDR2 SMNVEV (reference sequence). This CDR3 region has 13 residues. The CDR3 sequence: CASSRQPMKTQYF. The CDR3 nucleotides read TGTGCCAGCAGTCGACAGCCCATGAAGACCCAGTACTTC.

The V gene is TRBV6-1, the J gene TRBJ1-6; D is unresolved. Germline assignment: CDR1 MNHNS and CDR2 SASEGT. The CDR3 contains 11 residues. V was trimmed by 6 bases and J by 8 bases, leaving 5 bases between them. The CDR3 region has the DNA TGTGCCAGCAGGCGGGATTCACCCCTCCACTTT. Protein: CASRRDSPLHF.